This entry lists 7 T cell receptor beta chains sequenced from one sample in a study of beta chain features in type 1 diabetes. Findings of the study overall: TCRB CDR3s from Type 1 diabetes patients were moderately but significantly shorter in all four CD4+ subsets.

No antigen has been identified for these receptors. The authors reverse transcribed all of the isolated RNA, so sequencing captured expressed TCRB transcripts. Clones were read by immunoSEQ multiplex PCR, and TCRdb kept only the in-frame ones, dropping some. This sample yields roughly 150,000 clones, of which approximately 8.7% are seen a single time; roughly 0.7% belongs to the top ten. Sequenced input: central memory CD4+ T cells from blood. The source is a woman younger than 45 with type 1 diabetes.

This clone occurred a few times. CDR3 in amino acids: CASSLGTRDRRTGNYGYTF. CDR3 nucleotides: TGTGCCAGCAGTTTAGGGACCCGGGACAGGCGAACGGGGAACTATGGCTACACCTTC. The rearrangement joins TRBV28 to TRBJ1-2, with 8 bases matching TRBD1. CDR1 is MDHEN, CDR2 SYDVKM, per germline. The CDR3 loop spans 19 amino acids. V lost 2 bases to trimming and J lost 2 bases; unmatched junction nucleotides: 16.

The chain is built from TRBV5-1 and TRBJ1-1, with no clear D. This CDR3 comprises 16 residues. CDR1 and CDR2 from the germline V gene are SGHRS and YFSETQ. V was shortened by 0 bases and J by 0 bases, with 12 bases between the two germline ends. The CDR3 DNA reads TGCGCCAGCAGCTTGGCCACAGACCCTATGAACACTGAAGCTTTCTTT. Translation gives CASSLATDPMNTEAFF.

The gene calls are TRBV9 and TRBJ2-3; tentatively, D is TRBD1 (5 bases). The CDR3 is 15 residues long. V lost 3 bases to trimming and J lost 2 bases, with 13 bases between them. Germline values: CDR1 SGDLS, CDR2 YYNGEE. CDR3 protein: CASSGYRSLTDTQYF. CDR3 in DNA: TGTGCCAGCAGCGGCTACAGGTCCCTCACAGATACGCAGTATTTT.

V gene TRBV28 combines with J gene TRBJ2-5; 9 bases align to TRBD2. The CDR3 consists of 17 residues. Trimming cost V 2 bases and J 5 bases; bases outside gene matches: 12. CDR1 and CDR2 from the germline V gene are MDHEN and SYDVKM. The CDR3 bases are TGTGCCAGCAGTTTAAGTGGGGAATCAGGACTAGCGGAGACCCAGTACTTC. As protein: CASSLSGESGLAETQYF.

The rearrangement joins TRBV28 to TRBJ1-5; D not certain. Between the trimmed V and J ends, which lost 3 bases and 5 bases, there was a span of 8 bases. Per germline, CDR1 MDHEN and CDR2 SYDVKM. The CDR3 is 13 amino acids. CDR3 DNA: TGTGCCAGCAGTTTGTCAAGCGATCAGCCCCAGCATTTT. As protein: CASSLSSDQPQHF. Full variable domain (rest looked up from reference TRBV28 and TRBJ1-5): DVKVTQSSRYLVKRTGEKVFLECVQDMDHENMFWYRQDPGLGLRLIYFSYDVKMKEKGDIPEGYSVSREKKERFSLILESASTNQTSMYLCASSLSSDQPQHFGDGTRLSIL.

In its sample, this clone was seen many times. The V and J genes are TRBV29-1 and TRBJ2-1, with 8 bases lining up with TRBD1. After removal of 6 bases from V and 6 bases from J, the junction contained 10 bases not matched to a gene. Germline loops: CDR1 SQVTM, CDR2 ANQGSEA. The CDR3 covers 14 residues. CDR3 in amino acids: CSVDGQGFSNEQFF. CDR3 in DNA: TGCAGCGTGGACGGACAGGGTTTTAGCAATGAGCAGTTCTTC.

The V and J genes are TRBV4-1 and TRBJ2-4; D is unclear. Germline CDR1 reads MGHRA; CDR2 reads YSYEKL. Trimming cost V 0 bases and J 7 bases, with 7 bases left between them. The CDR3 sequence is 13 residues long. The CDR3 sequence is CASSQDWRNIQYF. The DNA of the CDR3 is TGCGCCAGCAGCCAAGATTGGCGGAACATTCAGTACTTC.